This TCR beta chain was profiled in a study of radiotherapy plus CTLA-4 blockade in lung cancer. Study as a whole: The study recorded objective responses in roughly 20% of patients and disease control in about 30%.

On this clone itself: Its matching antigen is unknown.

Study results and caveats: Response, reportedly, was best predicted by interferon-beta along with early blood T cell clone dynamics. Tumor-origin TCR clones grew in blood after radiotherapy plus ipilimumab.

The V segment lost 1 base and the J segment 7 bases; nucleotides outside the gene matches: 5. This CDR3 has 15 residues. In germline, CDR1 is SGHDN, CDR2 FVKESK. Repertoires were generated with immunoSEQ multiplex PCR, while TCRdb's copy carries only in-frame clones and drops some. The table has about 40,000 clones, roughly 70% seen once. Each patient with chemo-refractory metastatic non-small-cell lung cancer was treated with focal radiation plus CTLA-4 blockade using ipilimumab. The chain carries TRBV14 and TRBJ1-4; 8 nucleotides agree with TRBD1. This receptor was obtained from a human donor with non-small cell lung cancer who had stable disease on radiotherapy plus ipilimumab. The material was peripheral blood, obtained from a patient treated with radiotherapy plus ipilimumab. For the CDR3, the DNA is TGTGCCAGCAGCCAAGTTCCAGGGGGCGGTGAAAAACTGTTTTTT. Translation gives CASSQVPGGGEKLFF.